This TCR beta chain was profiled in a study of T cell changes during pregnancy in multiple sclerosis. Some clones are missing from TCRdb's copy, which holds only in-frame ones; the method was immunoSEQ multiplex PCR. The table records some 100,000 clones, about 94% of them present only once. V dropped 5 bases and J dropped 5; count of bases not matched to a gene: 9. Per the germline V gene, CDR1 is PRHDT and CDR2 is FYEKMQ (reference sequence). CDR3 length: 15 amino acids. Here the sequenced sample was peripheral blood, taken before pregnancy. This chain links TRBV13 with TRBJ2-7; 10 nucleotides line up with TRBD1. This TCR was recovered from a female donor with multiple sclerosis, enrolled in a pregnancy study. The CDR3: CASSQRTGGIDEQYF. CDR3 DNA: TGTGCCAGCAGCCAACGGACAGGGGGGATAGACGAGCAGTACTTC. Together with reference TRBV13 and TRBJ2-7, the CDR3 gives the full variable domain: AAGVIQSPRHLIKEKRETATLKCYPIPRHDTVYWYQQGPGQDPQFLISFYEKMQSDKGSIPDRFSAQQFSDYHSELNMSSLELGDSALYFCASSQRTGGIDEQYFGPGTRLTVT.